These T cell receptor beta chains were read from a single sample in a study of blood T cells in healthy people across ages. From the 5' RACE reads, TCRdb called clonotypes with MiXCR, one entry per CDR3 protein. The sample has under 2 million distinct CDR3 sequences; 30% to 35% are singletons. Sequenced sample: blood. The receptor set was obtained from a woman in her twenties or thirties in good health. Each CDR3 is given with its conserved first and last residue. Each record gives: V gene, D gene, clone size, J gene, CDR3 DNA, CDR3 protein. A D gene is named only where the DNA matches it firmly. Clone sizes are given selectively: once, few, many, or a class where the clone is expanded.

TRBV20-1	.	.	TRBJ2-7	TGCAGTGCTAGTCCGGTCAGCGGGTTGGGGGAGCAGTACTTC	CSASPVSGLGEQYF
TRBV12-3/TRBV12-4	.	.	TRBJ2-7	TGTGCCAGCAGTTTAGGAGGCTGGCAGTACTTC	CASSLGGWQYF
TRBV5-1	TRBD2	.	TRBJ2-7	TGCGCCAGCAGCTTGGCCGTGGGCGGGAGGGGATACGGGCAGTACTTC	CASSLAVGGRGYGQYF
TRBV20-1	.	.	TRBJ1-5	TGCAGTGCTATACAGGGAACGGGTCAGCCCCAGCATTTT	CSAIQGTGQPQHF
TRBV20-1	.	few	TRBJ2-7	TGCAGTGCTACTTTGGAGGAGACTACCTACGAGCAGTACTTC	CSATLEETTYEQYF
TRBV14	.	few	TRBJ2-3	TGTGCCAGCAGCCAAGGCGCCCTTCGGACAGATACGCAGTATTTT	CASSQGALRTDTQYF
TRBV11-2	.	.	TRBJ2-1	TGTGCCAGCAGCCATAGCAGGAGTGGGTATGAGCAGTTCTTC	CASSHSRSGYEQFF
TRBV7-9	.	.	TRBJ2-6	TGTGCCAGCAGCTTAGTACCAACCAGCGGGGCCAACGTCCTGACTTTC	CASSLVPTSGANVLTF
TRBV29-1	.	.	TRBJ1-2	TGCAGCGTTGGAAGCTCTAACTATGGCTACACCTTC	CSVGSSNYGYTF
TRBV6-1	TRBD2	few	TRBJ2-7	TGTGCCAGCAGTGACCCAACTAGCGGCATCTACGAGCAGTACTTC	CASSDPTSGIYEQYF
TRBV3-1	.	many	TRBJ2-7	TGCGCCAGCAGCCAATCAGGCTACGAGCAGTACTTC	CASSQSGYEQYF
TRBV29-1	.	few	TRBJ1-2	TGCAGCGTTGAAGATTCGGCAGACACGCTTGGCTATGGCTACACCTTC	CSVEDSADTLGYGYTF
TRBV12-3/TRBV12-4	TRBD1	.	TRBJ2-1	TGTGCCAGCAGTTCCACGCCGGGACAGGGGGTCTATGAGCAGTTCTTC	CASSSTPGQGVYEQFF
TRBV3-1	.	few	TRBJ2-5	TGTGCCAGCAGCCAAGTTAAATCAGGGAGCCCCCGAGAGACCCAGTACTTC	CASSQVKSGSPRETQYF
TRBV5-1	.	.	TRBJ2-3	TGCGCCAGCAGCCGCCAAGGGGGGCGGAGCACAGATACGCAGTATTTT	CASSRQGGRSTDTQYF
TRBV9	.	.	TRBJ2-1	TGTGCCAGCACCAGCACCGGGGTGGACTGGAATGAGCAGTTCTTC	CASTSTGVDWNEQFF
TRBV20-1	.	few	TRBJ2-7	TGCAGTGCTGGAATTGGGGGGGGGCCCTCCGAGCAGTACTTC	CSAGIGGGPSEQYF
TRBV7-3	.	few	TRBJ2-1	TGTGCCAGCAGCTTAGTCCCCCGTGGTGAGCAGTTCTTC	CASSLVPRGEQFF
TRBV9	.	few	TRBJ2-2	TGTGCCAGCAGCGTTCAGCAGAACACCGGGGAGCTGTTTTTT	CASSVQQNTGELFF
TRBV9	.	.	TRBJ1-1	TGTGCCAGCAGCGCAAATACAGGGATGCCTGAAGCTTTCTTT	CASSANTGMPEAFF
TRBV27	TRBD1	.	TRBJ1-1	TGTGCCAGCAGTCCCTTACAGGGGGCGCGGGACACTGAAGCTTTCTTT	CASSPLQGARDTEAFF
TRBV20-1	.	few	TRBJ2-3	TGCAGTGCTAGTTCTAGCGCCTCTAGCACAGATACGCAGTATTTT	CSASSSASSTDTQYF
TRBV27	.	.	TRBJ2-3	TGTGCCGGCAGTTTTCTCGGGTCTAGCGGCACAGATACGCAGTATTTT	CAGSFLGSSGTDTQYF
TRBV6-4	.	.	TRBJ2-3	TGTGCCAGCAGTGCCTACCAGTCGGATACGCAGTATTTT	CASSAYQSDTQYF
TRBV5-1	TRBD1	many	TRBJ2-3	TGCGCCAGCAGCCTACCGGGACAGGGGTCGGATACGCAGTATTTT	CASSLPGQGSDTQYF
TRBV18	TRBD1	few	TRBJ1-4	TGTGCCAGCTCCCCAATAGACAGGGGTGATCGTCGGGATGAAAAACTGTTTTTT	CASSPIDRGDRRDEKLFF
TRBV20-1	.	.	TRBJ1-1	TGCAGTGCTGGGATCAACAGGGACATTGAAGCTTTCTTT	CSAGINRDIEAFF
TRBV12-3/TRBV12-4	.	few	TRBJ2-3	TGTGCCAGCAGTCCGGCAGTGAGCACAGATACGCAGTATTTT	CASSPAVSTDTQYF
TRBV5-1	.	few	TRBJ2-1	TGCGCCAGCAGCCCTGGACAGATTTACAATGAGCAGTTCTTC	CASSPGQIYNEQFF
TRBV9	.	few	TRBJ2-3	TGTGCCAGCAGCGTAGAAGGCGGGACTCGGCGGGGAGATACGCAGTATTTT	CASSVEGGTRRGDTQYF
TRBV2	TRBD1	.	TRBJ2-5	TGTGCCAGCAGTGAAAGACAGGGGGCCATCCAAGAGACCCAGTACTTC	CASSERQGAIQETQYF
TRBV2	.	few	TRBJ2-1	TGTGCCAGCAGTGTGGCGGAATTCTACAATGAGCAGTTCTTC	CASSVAEFYNEQFF
TRBV5-4	TRBD1	.	TRBJ2-1	TGTGCCAGCAGCTTCTGGGACAGCCTATACAATGAGCAGTTCTTC	CASSFWDSLYNEQFF
TRBV7-2	.	few	TRBJ1-6	TGTGCCAGCAGCTTACGCCGTAATTCCCCCCTCCACTTT	CASSLRRNSPLHF
TRBV29-1	TRBD1	.	TRBJ2-3	TGCAGCGTTGAAGAACCAGATCCCAAACAGGGGCCTGTTTTCACAGATACGCAGTATTTT	CSVEEPDPKQGPVFTDTQYF
TRBV7-3	.	few	TRBJ2-2	TGTGCCAGCAGCTTAACGACTCATTCCGGGGAGCTGTTTTTT	CASSLTTHSGELFF
TRBV12-3/TRBV12-4	TRBD1	.	TRBJ1-2	TGTGCCAGCAGCCGACAGGGGGGGGTCTATGGCCACACCTTC	CASSRQGGVYGHTF
TRBV30	.	many	TRBJ2-7	TGTGCCTGGACCCTACCCGGGCGGTACGAGCAGTACTTC	CAWTLPGRYEQYF
TRBV28	.	few	TRBJ2-1	TGTGCCAGCAGTTTAACCTCCGAAAATGGGCAGTTCTTC	CASSLTSENGQFF
TRBV20-1	TRBD1	.	TRBJ2-1	TGCAGTGCTTCCCGGACAGGAGTGACCTACAATGAGCAGTTCTTC	CSASRTGVTYNEQFF
TRBV6-2/TRBV6-3	TRBD2	.	TRBJ2-3	TGTGCCAGCAGTCAACCGACTAGCTCCGGGGATACGCAGTATTTT	CASSQPTSSGDTQYF
TRBV3-1	TRBD2	.	TRBJ2-7	TGTGCCAGCAGCCAGAGCGGGAGAACCTACGAGCAGTACTTC	CASSQSGRTYEQYF